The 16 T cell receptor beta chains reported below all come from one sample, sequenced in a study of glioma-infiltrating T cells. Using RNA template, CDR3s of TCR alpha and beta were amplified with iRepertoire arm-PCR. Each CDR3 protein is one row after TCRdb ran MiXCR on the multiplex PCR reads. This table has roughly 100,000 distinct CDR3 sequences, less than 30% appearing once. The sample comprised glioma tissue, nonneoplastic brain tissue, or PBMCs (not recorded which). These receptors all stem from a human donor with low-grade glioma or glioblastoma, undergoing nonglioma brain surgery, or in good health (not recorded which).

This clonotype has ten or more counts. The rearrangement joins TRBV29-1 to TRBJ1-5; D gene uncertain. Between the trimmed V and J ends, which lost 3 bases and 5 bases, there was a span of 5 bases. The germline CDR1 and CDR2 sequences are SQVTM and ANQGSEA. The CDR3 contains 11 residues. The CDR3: CSVDGHQPQHF. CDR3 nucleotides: TGCAGCGTTGACGGACATCAGCCCCAGCATTTT.

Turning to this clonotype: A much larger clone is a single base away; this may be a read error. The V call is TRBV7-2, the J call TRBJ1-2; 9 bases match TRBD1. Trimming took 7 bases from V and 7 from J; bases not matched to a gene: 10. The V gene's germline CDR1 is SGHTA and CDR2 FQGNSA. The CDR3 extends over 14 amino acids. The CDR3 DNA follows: TGTGCCAGCACAAGGACAGGGGATGTTAGTGGCTACACCTTC. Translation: CASTRTGDVSGYTF. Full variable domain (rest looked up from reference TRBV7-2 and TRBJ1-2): GAGVSQSPSNKVTEKGKDVELRCDPISGHTALYWYRQSLGQGLEFLIYFQGNSAPDKSGLPSDRFSAERTGGSVSTLTIQRTQQEDSAVYLCASTRTGDVSGYTFGSGTRLTVV.

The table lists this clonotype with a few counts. CDR3 sequence: CASSPPAPGELFF. The CDR3, as DNA: TGTGCCAGCAGCCCGCCAGCCCCCGGGGAGCTGTTTTTT. V gene TRBV3-1 combines with J gene TRBJ2-2, with D unresolved. The CDR3 sequence is 13 residues long. Germline V lookup: CDR1 LGHDT, CDR2 YNNKEL (reference sequence). V dropped 4 bases and J dropped 6 bases, with 9 bases sitting between them.

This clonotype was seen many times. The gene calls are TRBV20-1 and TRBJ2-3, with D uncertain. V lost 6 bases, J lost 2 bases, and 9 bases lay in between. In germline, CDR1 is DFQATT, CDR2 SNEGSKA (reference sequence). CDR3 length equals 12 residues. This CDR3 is CSARTNTDTQYF. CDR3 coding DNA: TGCAGTGCCCGGACCAACACAGATACGCAGTATTTT.

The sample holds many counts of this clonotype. DNA for the CDR3: TGTGCCAGCAGTTACGAGAATGAGCAGTTCTTC. This encodes CASSYENEQFF. V usage is TRBV6-2 or TRBV6-3 and J usage is TRBJ2-1, with D unclear. With 2 bases removed from V and 7 bases from J, the gap between germline ends came to 3 bases. Per germline, CDR1 MNHEY and CDR2 SVGEGT. The CDR3 totals 11 residues.

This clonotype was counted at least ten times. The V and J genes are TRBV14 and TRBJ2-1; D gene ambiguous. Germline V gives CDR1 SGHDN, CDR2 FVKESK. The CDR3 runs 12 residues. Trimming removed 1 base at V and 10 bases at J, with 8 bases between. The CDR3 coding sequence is TGTGCCAGCAGCCAAGTCTATCGCGAGCAGTTCTTC. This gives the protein CASSQVYREQFF. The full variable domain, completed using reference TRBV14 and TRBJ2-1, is EAGVTQFPSHSVIEKGQTVTLRCDPISGHDNLYWYRRVMGKEIKFLLHFVKESKQDESGMPNNRFLAERTGGTYSTLKVQPAELEDSGVYFCASSQVYREQFFGPGTRLTVL.

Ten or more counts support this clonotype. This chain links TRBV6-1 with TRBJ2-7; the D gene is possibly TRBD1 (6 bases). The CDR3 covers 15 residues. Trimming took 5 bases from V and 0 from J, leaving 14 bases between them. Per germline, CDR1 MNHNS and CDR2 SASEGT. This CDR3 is CASSTRQDSSYEQYF. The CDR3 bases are TGTGCCAGCAGTACCCGACAGGATTCCTCCTACGAGCAGTACTTC.

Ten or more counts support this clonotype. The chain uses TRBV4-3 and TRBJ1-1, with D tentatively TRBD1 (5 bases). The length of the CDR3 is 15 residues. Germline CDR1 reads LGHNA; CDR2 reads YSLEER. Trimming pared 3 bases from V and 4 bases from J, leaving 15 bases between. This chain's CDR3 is CASSHHTGGGTEAFF. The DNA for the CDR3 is TGCGCCAGCAGCCACCACACCGGGGGAGGCACTGAAGCTTTCTTT.

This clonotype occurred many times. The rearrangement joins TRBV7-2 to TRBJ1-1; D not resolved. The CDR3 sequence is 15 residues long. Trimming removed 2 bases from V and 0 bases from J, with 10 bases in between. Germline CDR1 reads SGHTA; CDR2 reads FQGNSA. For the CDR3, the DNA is TGTGCCAGCAGCTTATCTCAGTACATGAACACTGAAGCTTTCTTT. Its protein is CASSLSQYMNTEAFF.

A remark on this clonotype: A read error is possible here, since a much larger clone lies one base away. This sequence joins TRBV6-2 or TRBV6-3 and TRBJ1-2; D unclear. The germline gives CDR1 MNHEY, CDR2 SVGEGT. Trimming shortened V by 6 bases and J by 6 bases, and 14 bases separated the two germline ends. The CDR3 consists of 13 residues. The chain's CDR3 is CASRAAVYDGYTF. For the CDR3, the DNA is TGTGCCAGCAGAGCAGCAGTATATGATGGCTACACCTTC.

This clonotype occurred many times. CDR3 sequence: CASSQANGQPQHF. CDR3 DNA sequence: TGTGCCAGCAGCCAGGCGAACGGACAGCCCCAGCATTTT. The chain combines TRBV3-1 with TRBJ1-5; D call uncertain. Germline values: CDR1 LGHDT, CDR2 YNNKEL (reference sequence). Trimming took off 3 bases at V and 7 bases at J, with 10 bases between the two ends. The CDR3 spans 13 residues.

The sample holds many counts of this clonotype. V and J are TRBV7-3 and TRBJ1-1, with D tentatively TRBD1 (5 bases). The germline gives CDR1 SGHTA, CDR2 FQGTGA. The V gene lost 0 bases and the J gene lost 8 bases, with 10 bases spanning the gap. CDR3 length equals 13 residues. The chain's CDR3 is CASSLTPDREAFF. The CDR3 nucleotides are TGTGCCAGCAGCTTAACCCCCGACAGAGAAGCTTTCTTT. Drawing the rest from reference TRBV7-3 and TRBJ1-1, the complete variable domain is GAGVSQTPSNKVTEKGKYVELRCDPISGHTALYWYRQSLGQGPEFLIYFQGTGAADDSGLPNDRFFAVRPEGSVSTLKIQRTERGDSAVYLCASSLTPDREAFFGQGTRLTVV.

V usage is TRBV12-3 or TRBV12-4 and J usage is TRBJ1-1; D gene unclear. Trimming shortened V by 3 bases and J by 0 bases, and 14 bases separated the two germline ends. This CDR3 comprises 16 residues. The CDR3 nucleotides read TGTGCCAGCAGTTTGCCGGGAGAGATCATGAACACTGAAGCTTTCTTT. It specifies CASSLPGEIMNTEAFF.

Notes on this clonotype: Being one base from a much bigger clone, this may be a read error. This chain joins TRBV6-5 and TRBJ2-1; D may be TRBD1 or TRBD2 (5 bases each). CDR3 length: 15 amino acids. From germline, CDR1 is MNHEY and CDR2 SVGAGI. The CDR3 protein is CASSPSGPSYNEKFF. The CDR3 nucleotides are TGTGCCAGCAGTCCTTCGGGGCCTTCCTACAATGAGAAGTTCTTC.

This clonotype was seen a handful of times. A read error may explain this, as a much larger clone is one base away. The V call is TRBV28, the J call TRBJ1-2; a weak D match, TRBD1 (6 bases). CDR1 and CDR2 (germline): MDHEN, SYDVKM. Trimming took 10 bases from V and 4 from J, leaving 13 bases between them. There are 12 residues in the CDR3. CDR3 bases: TGTGCCACCGTAACAGGGCCCTATGGCTACACCTTC. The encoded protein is CATVTGPYGYTF.

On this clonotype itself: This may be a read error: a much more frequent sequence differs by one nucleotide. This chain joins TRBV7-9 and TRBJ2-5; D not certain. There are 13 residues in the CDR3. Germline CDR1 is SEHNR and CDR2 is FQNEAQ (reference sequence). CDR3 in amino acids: CASSFGVQEAQYF. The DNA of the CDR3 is TGTGCCAGCAGCTTTGGAGTCCAAGAGGCCCAGTACTTC. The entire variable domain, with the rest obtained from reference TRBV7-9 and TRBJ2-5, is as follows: DTGVSQNPRHKITKRGQNVTFRCDPISEHNRLYWYRQTLGQGPEFLTYFQNEAQLEKSRLLSDRFSAERPKGSFSTLEIQRTEQGDSAMYLCASSFGVQEAQYFGPGTRLLVL.